This TCR beta chain was captured in a study of blood T cells in healthy people across ages (dated by TCRdb to 2014 to 2015). A note on the overall study: In model experiments, template switching captured roughly one uniquely barcoded TCR beta cDNA molecule for every two T cells. The study measured age-related changes in TCR beta repertoire diversity using deep sequencing normalized with unique cDNA molecular identifiers. Four age groups were formed from the donors: young (average approximately 16 years), middle-aged (approximately 40), aged (approximately 60) and long-lived (approximately 80). Donors of different ages were randomly distributed across sequencing lanes to avoid experimental bias. The study analyzed two additional independent replicas of 1 million unique cDNA reads from the same blood draw for two donors, one aged 18 to 29 and one aged 80 or older. Paper-wide results and their limitations: Conclusive comparison of naive and antigen-experienced compartments was prevented by the profiling of bulk unsorted PBMCs. A strong correlation was found between observed TCR beta diversity and the percentage of naive T cells measured by flow cytometry. Donor CMV infection status was unknown, potentially confounding age-related changes in expanded clonotypes. Estimates of total diversity based on one million sequenced T cells were regarded as lower bounds and as underestimates. As age increased, observed TCR beta diversity per million T cells dropped in a roughly linear way, and a significant reduction was already evident by age 40. Compared with the aged group, more naive CD4+ T cells, fewer expanded clones and increased TCR diversity were shown by the long-lived group, suggesting age selection.

This clonotype has a handful of counts. No antigen is known for it. One end of the junction fails to match germline, which may point to a read error. Systemically healthy Caucasian individuals from Russia, 35 to 50 in total and aged roughly 6 to 95 years, were included as donors. Each donor gave around 9 milliliters of peripheral blood, collected into EDTA-treated Vacutainer tubes. Ficoll-Paque density-gradient centrifugation was used to isolate PBMCs, with at least 6 million obtained per sample. Total RNA, at least 6 micrograms per sample, was extracted from PBMCs with Trizol reagent. For every donor, flow cytometry on a PBMC aliquot measured the percentage of naive CD45RAhigh/CD27high T cells. The CDR3 numbers 15 residues from cysteine through phenylalanine. The DNA shown is the 45-base CDR3, in frame from base 1. Per the germline V gene, SQVTM is the CDR1 and ANQGSEA is the CDR2. Receptor libraries were prepared by 5' RACE. The data were produced on an Illumina HiSeq 2500. The second PCR ran for about 7 to 11 cycles and used a J-beta primer mix along with a sample-barcoded 5' primer. A unique molecular identifier was introduced onto each TCR beta cDNA molecule by a template-switch 5' adaptor carrying 12 random nucleotides. At least 2.5 million CDR3-containing paired-end reads were obtained from each sample. The Mint cDNA synthesis kit, primed by a TRBC-specific oligonucleotide, was used to synthesize first-strand cDNA from all RNA. Following uracil-DNA glycosylase treatment, all cDNA underwent a first 18-cycle PCR with the universal primers M1SS and BC2_uni_R. In the authors' own workflow: Normalization of each sample was performed by random selection of 1 million high-quality reads, each carrying a distinct molecular identifier. Reads with shared molecular identifiers were discarded instead of being binned into consensus sequences. MiTCR, set to a Q25 quality threshold and the strictest error-elimination algorithm, was used for CDR3 identification, clonotype clustering and error correction. A nonparametric unseen species model with Euler transformation was used to estimate a lower bound on total TCR beta diversity. TCRdb applied fastp at Q25 and MiXCR to the public reads, then kept only in-frame beta chains. Each record represents a unique CDR3 protein, reported with the most common genes and DNA among its rows. None of the V and J calls come from the authors' own analysis; TCRdb made them. Across this sample there are some 1.5 million distinct CDR3 sequences, with about 42% seen only once. More than 4% of the sample is in the top ten clones.

Recombination linked TRBV29-1 to TRBJ2-1, with 9 bases aligning to TRBD2. Sequencing was done on a sample of blood. The clonotype originates from a woman aged 18-30 years in good health. In nucleotide form, the sequence is TGCAGCGTTGAATTCAGTCCTAGCGGGGACAATGAGAAGTTCTTC. The encoded protein is CSVEFSPSGDNEKFF.